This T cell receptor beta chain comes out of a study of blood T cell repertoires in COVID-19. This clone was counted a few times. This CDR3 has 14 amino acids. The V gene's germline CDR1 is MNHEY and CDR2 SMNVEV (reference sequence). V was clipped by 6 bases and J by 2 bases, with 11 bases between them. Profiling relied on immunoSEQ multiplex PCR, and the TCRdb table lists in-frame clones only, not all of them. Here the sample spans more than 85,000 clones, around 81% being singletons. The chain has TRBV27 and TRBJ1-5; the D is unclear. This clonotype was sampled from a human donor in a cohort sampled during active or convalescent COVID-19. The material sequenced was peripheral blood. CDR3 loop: CASSLVWGNQPQHF. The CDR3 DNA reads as TGTGCCAGCAGCCTAGTCTGGGGCAATCAGCCCCAGCATTTT.